The 17 T cell receptor beta chains listed next were all sequenced from one sample in a study of blood T cells in healthy people across ages. Alongside a J-beta primer mix, a sample-barcoded 5' primer served in a second PCR lasting roughly 7 to 11 cycles. TCRdb analysed the 5' RACE reads with MiXCR anew, one entry per CDR3 protein. The profile shows about 570,000 distinct CDR3 sequences, about 27% of them singletons. The same sample was also used in a study of T cells of mothers and their children.

Material for sequencing was blood. The origin of the receptors is a boy aged 2 to 10 in good health.

The sample holds a few counts of this clonotype. The chain carries TRBV6-6 and TRBJ2-3, with TRBD2 identical over 9 bases. Germline assignment: CDR1 MNHNY and CDR2 SVGAGI (reference sequence). This CDR3 has 14 residues. Trimming removed 3 bases from V and 4 bases from J; junction bases left unmatched: 2. The CDR3 reads CASSYLAGADTQYF. The CDR3 region has the DNA TGTGCCAGCAGTTATTTAGCGGGGGCAGATACGCAGTATTTT.

This clonotype was seen only a few times. This rearrangement joins TRBV27 to TRBJ2-7; D remains unclear. The length of the CDR3 is 16 residues. The germline V and J ends were trimmed by 6 bases and 0 bases, with 18 bases remaining between them. Germline V gene sequence: CDR1 MNHEY, CDR2 SMNVEV (reference sequence). The CDR3 spells CASRKASSSTSYEQYF. The CDR3 DNA reads TGTGCCAGCAGAAAAGCCAGCAGCAGCACCTCCTACGAGCAGTACTTC.

This rearrangement joins TRBV20-1 to TRBJ1-2, with D perhaps TRBD1 (5 bases). CDR3 length: 13 residues. V lost 5 bases, J lost 0 bases, and 10 bases lay in between. Germline values: CDR1 DFQATT, CDR2 SNEGSKA (reference sequence). CDR3 region: CSAWTSSNYGYTF. The CDR3 DNA is TGCAGTGCTTGGACAAGTTCTAACTATGGCTACACCTTC.

The genes are TRBV23-1 and TRBJ1-1; D unclear. TRBV23-1 counts as an open reading frame of uncertain function. Trimming took off 5 bases at V and 4 bases at J, with 11 bases between the two ends. CDR3 length: 13 residues. This chain's CDR3 is CASSERTGTEAFF. The CDR3 nucleotides are TGCGCCAGCAGTGAACGCACGGGCACTGAAGCTTTCTTT.

This clonotype was seen ten or more times. This chain links TRBV10-2 with TRBJ1-1, with D possibly being TRBD1 (6 bases). Trimming removed 5 bases at V and 1 base at J, with 11 bases between. Germline V gene sequence: CDR1 WSHSY, CDR2 SAAADI. CDR3 length: 14 residues. This chain's CDR3 is CASSSGAPNTEAFF. The CDR3 nucleotides are TGCGCCAGCAGTTCAGGGGCCCCGAACACTGAAGCTTTCTTT.

The genes are TRBV15 and TRBJ2-5, with 8 bases identical to TRBD2. TRBJ2-7 matches the DNA end more closely, so the J call is doubtful. The CDR3 loop spans 16 amino acids. The V gene's germline CDR1 is LNHNV and CDR2 YYDKDF (reference sequence). CDR3 sequence: CATSRDPGGRPGEQYF. Written as DNA, the CDR3 is TGTGCCACCAGCAGAGATCCTGGCGGGAGGCCAGGCGAGCAGTACTTC.

This clonotype was seen only a few times. The chain joins TRBV25-1 to TRBJ2-1, with D hard to call. Trimming took off 2 bases at V and 0 bases at J, with 8 bases between the two ends. There are 15 residues in the CDR3. CDR1 is MGHDK, CDR2 SYGVNS, per germline. The DNA for the CDR3 is TGTGCCAGCAGTGAACTGGATACCTCCTACAATGAGCAGTTCTTC. It translates to CASSELDTSYNEQFF.

The chain has TRBV3-1 and TRBJ2-3; 11 bases align to TRBD2. V was clipped by 2 bases and J by 3 bases; unmatched bases: 4. This CDR3 comprises 16 residues. Per the germline V gene, CDR1 is LGHDT and CDR2 is YNNKEL (reference sequence). CDR3 protein: CASSQPGLAATDTQYF. The CDR3 DNA reads TGTGCCAGCAGCCAACCGGGACTAGCGGCTACAGATACGCAGTATTTT.

The rearrangement uses TRBV15 and TRBJ1-2, with D unresolved. Looked up from germline, CDR1 is LNHNV and CDR2 is YYDKDF (reference sequence). Trimming shortened V by 0 bases and J by 4 bases, and 15 bases separated the two germline ends. The CDR3 is 16 amino acids. Here the CDR3 reads CATSRDQEAWGYGYTF. Here the CDR3 DNA reads TGTGCCACCAGCAGAGATCAGGAGGCCTGGGGCTATGGCTACACCTTC.

This clonotype showed up just a few times. In DNA form, the CDR3 reads TGCAGCGCTGGGCTGATGATAAACCCGAACACTGAAGCTTTCTTT. Amino acids: CSAGLMINPNTEAFF. The chain uses TRBV29-1 and TRBJ1-1; no reliable D call. V was trimmed by 7 bases and J by 1 base, leaving 19 bases between them. This CDR3 has 15 amino acids. The germline CDR1 and CDR2 sequences are SQVTM and ANQGSEA.

The CDR3 coding sequence is TGTGCCAGCAGTTGGTTCAGGGCGCAAAGCTCCTACGAGCAGTACTTC. Translated: CASSWFRAQSSYEQYF. The rearrangement joins TRBV6-2 or TRBV6-3 to TRBJ2-7; the D gene is possibly TRBD1 (5 bases). This CDR3 has 16 residues. The germline V gene has CDR1 MNHEY and CDR2 SVGEGT. V was pared by 4 bases and J by 0 bases, with 16 bases between.

The sample holds a few counts of this clonotype. CDR3 protein: CASRGDRGASNTEAFF. The CDR3 DNA reads TGTGCCAGCAGGGGGGACAGGGGCGCTTCGAACACTGAAGCTTTCTTT. The rearrangement uses TRBV6-6 and TRBJ1-1; 10 bases are shared with TRBD1. The J segment lost 1 base and the V segment lost 6 bases, leaving 8 bases of the junction unmatched. From germline, CDR1 is MNHNY and CDR2 SVGAGI (reference sequence). This CDR3 comprises 16 residues.

This clonotype showed up just a few times. The chain recombines TRBV3-1 with TRBJ2-3; no clear D. The ends were cut back, 5 bases at V and 5 bases at J, with 8 bases in the middle. This CDR3 has 12 residues. Germline V gene sequence: CDR1 LGHDT, CDR2 YNNKEL (reference sequence). CDR3: CASSSAGDTQYF. The CDR3 DNA reads as TGTGCCAGCAGCTCAGCAGGAGATACGCAGTATTTT.

The chain couples TRBV9 to TRBJ2-2, with D hard to call. CDR3 length: 16 amino acids. Trimming stripped 0 bases from V and 0 bases from J, with 9 bases between. Germline CDR1 reads SGDLS; CDR2 reads YYNGEE. The CDR3 region has the DNA TGTGCCAGCAGCGTAGGAGAAAATACGAACACCGGGGAGCTGTTTTTT. Translated, it gives CASSVGENTNTGELFF. The full variable domain, in which reference TRBV9 and TRBJ2-2 provide the parts outside the CDR3, is DSGVTQTPKHLITATGQRVTLRCSPRSGDLSVYWYQQSLDQGLQFLIQYYNGEERAKGNILERFSAQQFPDLHSELNLSSLELGDSALYFCASSVGENTNTGELFFGEGSRLTVL.

This clonotype was recorded at least ten times. The genes are TRBV7-2 and TRBJ2-3; 8 bases agree with TRBD1. V was pared by 5 bases and J by 1 base, with 8 bases of the junction left unmatched. The CDR3 loop spans 16 amino acids. The germline CDR1 and CDR2 sequences are SGHTA and FQGNSA. The CDR3 nucleotides are TGTGCCAGCAGCCCCGCGACAGGGGTGGGCACAGATACGCAGTATTTT. Encoded protein: CASSPATGVGTDTQYF.

The chain has TRBV25-1 and TRBJ2-1, with TRBD2 matching 11 bases. V lost 5 bases, J lost 2 bases, and 8 bases stayed unmatched. There are 17 residues in the CDR3. Germline V gene data show CDR1 as MGHDK and CDR2 as SYGVNS. CDR3 region: CASSSNRLAGPYNEQFF. The CDR3 nucleotides read TGTGCCAGCAGTTCTAACCGACTAGCGGGACCCTACAATGAGCAGTTCTTC. Based on the CDR3 plus reference TRBV25-1 and TRBJ2-1, the full variable domain is EADIYQTPRYLVIGTGKKITLECSQTMGHDKMYWYQQDPGMELHLIHYSYGVNSTEKGDLSSESTVSRIRTEHFPLTLESARPSHTSQYLCASSSNRLAGPYNEQFFGPGTRLTVL.

This clonotype occurred a few times. The chain recombines TRBV6-7 with TRBJ2-5, with D uncertain. TRBV6-7 falls under the ORF class, with uncertain function. V was trimmed by 1 base and J by 5 bases, leaving 8 bases between them. The CDR3 is 13 amino acids. In nucleotides, the CDR3 is TGTGCCAGCAGTTACTTACCGCGGGAGACCCAGTACTTC. Protein sequence: CASSYLPRETQYF.